Presented here are 8 T cell receptor beta chains from one specimen sequenced in a study of cytomegalovirus exposure and HLA in healthy donors. The primer mix had 60 Vbeta and 13 Jbeta primers. Measured with immunoSEQ multiplex PCR; TCRdb has only the in-frame clones, and not every one. The table has about 190,000 clones, approximately 82% seen once; the top ten hold 2% to 2.5%. Sequenced: PBMCs. These receptors all come from a woman aged 25-40 years in good health and CMV-seronegative.

The chain links TRBV21-1 to TRBJ1-3. TRBV21-1 is designated a pseudogene. The CDR3 loop spans 13 amino acids. For the CDR3, the DNA is TGTGCCAGCAGCCCCGAGGAGGGAAACACCATATATTTT. This translates into CASSPEEGNTIYF.

This clone was counted a few times. The V and J genes are TRBV5-5 and TRBJ2-3; 12 bases agree with TRBD2. The germline CDR1 and CDR2 sequences are SGHKS and YYEKEE (reference sequence). This CDR3 is built from 20 residues. After removal of 0 bases from V and 0 bases from J, the junction contained 11 bases not matched to a gene. CDR3 in DNA: TGTGCCAGCAGCTTGGGTGCACTAGCGGGGGGTTTCCTTAGCACAGATACGCAGTATTTT. It translates to CASSLGALAGGFLSTDTQYF.

The chain links TRBV30 to TRBJ2-7; TRBD2 matches 11 bases. The germline V gene has CDR1 GTSNPN and CDR2 SVGIG (reference sequence). The CDR3 sequence is 17 residues long. With 0 bases clipped from V and 3 bases from J, the junction kept 10 bases outside the gene matches. The CDR3 sequence is CAWSVRRTSGGIYEQYF. The CDR3 DNA reads as TGTGCCTGGAGTGTACGGCGTACTAGCGGGGGCATCTACGAGCAGTACTTC.

The J gene is TRBJ2-4, the V gene TRBV5-5, with D perhaps TRBD1 (5 bases). The CDR3 covers 14 residues. Germline values: CDR1 SGHKS, CDR2 YYEKEE (reference sequence). V lost 3 bases to trimming and J lost 5 bases, with 12 bases between them. CDR3 nucleotide sequence: TGTGCCAGCAGCTGGCAGGGTTTCGAAAACATTCAGTACTTC. Translating gives CASSWQGFENIQYF.

CDR3 region: CASSPGQGKRGAEAFF. The CDR3 region has the DNA TGTGCCAGCTCTCCGGGACAGGGTAAAAGAGGGGCTGAAGCTTTCTTT. V is TRBV18 and J is TRBJ1-1, with TRBD1 identical over 9 bases. CDR3 length: 16 residues. Looked up from germline, CDR1 is KGHSH and CDR2 is LQKENI. V lost 6 bases and J lost 6; bases outside the gene matches: 14.

This chain links TRBV7-6 with TRBJ2-7, with 8 bases fitting TRBD1. Germline V gene lookup returns CDR1 SGHVS and CDR2 FNYEAQ. The CDR3 extends over 16 amino acids. The V gene end was trimmed by 1 base and the J gene end by 4 bases; junction bases not matched to a gene: 9. Here the CDR3 DNA reads TGTGCCAGCAGCTTAGGAACAGGGGGGATTGTTTACGAGCAGTACTTC. Its protein product is CASSLGTGGIVYEQYF.

The CDR3 is CASSSGQFYSGYTF. The CDR3 nucleotides read TGTGCCAGCAGTTCGGGACAGTTCTATTCTGGCTACACCTTC. The gene calls are TRBV28 and TRBJ1-2; 7 bases map to TRBD1. CDR1 MDHEN and CDR2 SYDVKM come from the germline V gene. V lost 4 bases and J lost 7; bases outside the gene matches: 9. This CDR3 region has 14 residues.

The J gene is TRBJ2-1, the V gene TRBV21-1; the table calls TRBD1, which could not be checked here. TRBV21-1 is classified as a pseudogene. The CDR3 totals 13 residues. CDR3 bases: TGTGCCAGCGTTCAACAGGGGTGTAATGAGCAGTTCTTC. Protein: CASVQQGCNEQFF.